The 20 T cell receptor beta chains given below trace back to one sample, sequenced in a study of blood T cell repertoires in COVID-19. Libraries were prepared by immunoSEQ multiplex PCR; TCRdb keeps only in-frame clonotypes and omits some of them. The sample holds about 220,000 clones, roughly 82% seen once. The sequenced sample was peripheral blood. The receptor set was obtained from a woman in her 70s with acute or convalescent COVID-19.

This clone appeared a few times. The chain recombines TRBV28 with TRBJ1-1; 7 bases align to TRBD1. V lost 6 bases and J lost 0; bases outside the gene matches: 10. There are 16 residues in the CDR3. Germline loops: CDR1 MDHEN, CDR2 SYDVKM. Written as DNA, the CDR3 is TGTGCCAGCAGCCTGACAGGGATCGTCATGAACACTGAAGCTTTCTTT. Translation: CASSLTGIVMNTEAFF.

The chain employs TRBV18 and TRBJ2-7, with D perhaps TRBD2 (5 bases). Trimming took 3 bases from V and 0 from J, leaving 12 bases between them. Germline assignment: CDR1 KGHSH and CDR2 LQKENI. The CDR3 is made up of 15 amino acids. The CDR3 DNA sequence: TGTGCCAGCTCACCGAAGAGGGTTCCCTCCTACGAGCAGTACTTC. Encoded protein: CASSPKRVPSYEQYF.

Details on this clone: A read error may produce the germline difference seen at one junction end. The gene calls are TRBV5-1 and TRBJ2-5, with 11 bases lining up with TRBD2. Germline V gene lookup returns CDR1 SGHRS and CDR2 YFSETQ. This CDR3 comprises 15 residues. The CDR3 loop is CASSLSGRDQGTQYF. Written as DNA, the CDR3 is TGCGCCAGCAGCCTTAGCGGGAGGGACCAAGGGACCCAGTACTTC.

This clone was seen only once. The same CDR3 also results from other DNA sequences found in this sample. The CDR3 here is CASSPGGVSNQPQHF. As DNA, the CDR3 is TGTGCCAGCAGCCCCGGGGGGGTAAGCAATCAGCCCCAGCATTTT. The rearrangement joins TRBV3-1 (or the pseudogene TRBV3-2) to TRBJ1-5, with a possible D match to TRBD1 (5 bases). CDR3 length: 15 amino acids. Germline V gives CDR1 LGHDT, CDR2 YNNKEL (reference sequence). Between the trimmed V and J ends, which lost 4 bases and 1 base, there was a span of 11 bases.

The chain employs TRBV19 and TRBJ1-1, with TRBD1 matching 9 bases. The germline CDR1 and CDR2 sequences are LNHDA and SQIVND (reference sequence). V trimming: 6 bases; J trimming: 1 base; junction bases outside the gene matches: 6. The CDR3 is 15 amino acids. The CDR3 is CASSDHRGRNTEAFF. As DNA, the CDR3 is TGTGCCAGTAGCGACCACAGGGGGCGGAACACTGAAGCTTTCTTT.

In its sample, this clone was seen once. The V gene is TRBV9, the J gene TRBJ1-6; 9 positions match TRBD1. V dropped 4 bases and J dropped 6; count of bases not matched to a gene: 8. This CDR3 comprises 16 residues. CDR1 SGDLS and CDR2 YYNGEE come from the germline V gene. DNA for the CDR3: TGTGCCAGCAGCCGTGGGGGGGACAGGGTTAATTCACCCCTCCACTTT. It translates to CASSRGGDRVNSPLHF.

The chain employs TRBV7-8 and TRBJ1-4, with D possibly TRBD1 on 5 matching bases. Germline V gene data show CDR1 as SGHVS and CDR2 as FQNEAQ. V lost 5 bases, J lost 0 bases, and 10 bases lay in between. CDR3 size: 15 residues. The CDR3 loop reads CASSTGPTTNEKLFF. The DNA of the CDR3 is TGTGCCAGCAGCACAGGCCCTACAACTAATGAAAAACTGTTTTTT.

The sample holds one count of this clone. The chain links TRBV6-5 to TRBJ1-1, with D perhaps matching TRBD1 (6 bases). Between the trimmed V and J ends, which lost 6 bases and 0 bases, there was a span of 11 bases. The CDR3 spans 14 residues. CDR1 and CDR2 (germline): MNHEY, SVGAGI. The CDR3 here is CASRKDSMNTEAFF. The CDR3 nucleotides read TGTGCCAGCAGGAAGGACAGCATGAACACTGAAGCTTTCTTT.

This chain links TRBV7-2 with TRBJ2-5, with 9 bases lining up with TRBD1. The V and J ends lost 8 bases and 5 bases, in that order; junction bases with no gene match: 12. CDR1 and CDR2 from the germline V gene are SGHTA and FQGNSA. The CDR3 has 15 residues. For the CDR3, the DNA is TGTGCCAGCCAGCAGGGTGGAGACAGGGGGGAGACCCAGTACTTC. Its translation: CASQQGGDRGETQYF.

The chain combines TRBV5-4 with TRBJ1-2, with D perhaps TRBD1 (6 bases). Germline V gene data show CDR1 as SGHNT and CDR2 as YYREEE (reference sequence). The V gene lost 1 base and the J gene lost 8 bases, with 15 bases spanning the gap. The CDR3 is made up of 14 amino acids. In DNA, the CDR3 is TGTGCCAGCAGCTTGCAGGGGAGCGATATGGGCTACACCTTC. Translated: CASSLQGSDMGYTF.

This chain uses TRBV5-4 with TRBJ1-1; 8 bases agree with TRBD1. The CDR3 runs to 15 residues. The V gene's germline CDR1 is SGHNT and CDR2 YYREEE (reference sequence). V shed 4 bases, J shed 6 bases, and the junction held 11 bases outside the gene matches. The CDR3 bases are TGTGCCAGCAGCGTGGATAGGACAGGGAGACCTGAAGCTTTCTTT. Translating it yields CASSVDRTGRPEAFF.

DNA for the CDR3: TGTGCCAGCAGCTTGGCACAGGGCGGCTCCGAGCAGTACTTC. The encoded protein is CASSLAQGGSEQYF. The J gene is TRBJ2-7, the V gene TRBV5-4, with a weak D call TRBD1 (6 bases). The CDR3 covers 14 residues. With 0 bases removed from V and 6 bases from J, the gap between germline ends came to 13 bases. Per the germline V gene, CDR1 is SGHNT and CDR2 is YYREEE (reference sequence). Together with reference TRBV5-4 and TRBJ2-7, the CDR3 gives the full variable domain: ETGVTQSPTHLIKTRGQQVTLRCSSQSGHNTVSWYQQALGQGPQFIFQYYREEENGRGNFPPRFSGLQFPNYSSELNVNALELDDSALYLCASSLAQGGSEQYFGPGTRLTVT.

The chain combines TRBV27 with TRBJ2-5, with TRBD2 as a possible D gene (5 bases). The ends were cut back, 4 bases at V and 5 bases at J, with 11 bases in the middle. This CDR3 has 13 amino acids. Germline V gives CDR1 MNHEY, CDR2 SMNVEV (reference sequence). The CDR3 DNA follows: TGTGCCAGCAGTTCCTTGGGCGGGGAGACCCAGTACTTC. Translating it yields CASSSLGGETQYF.

The chain recombines TRBV5-4 with TRBJ2-7; tentative D call: TRBD1 (5 bases). The CDR3 totals 13 residues. The germline CDR1 and CDR2 sequences are SGHNT and YYREEE (reference sequence). Deletions cut 4 bases from V and 2 bases from J, with 10 bases between. CDR3 nucleotides: TGTGCCAGCAGCCAATCGACAGCCTACGAGCAGTACTTC. It yields the protein CASSQSTAYEQYF.

About this clone: This specimen includes other DNA sequences encoding the same CDR3. J is TRBJ1-2 and V is TRBV20-1; 10 bases are a match to TRBD1. Trimming removed 3 bases from V and 2 bases from J; junction bases left unmatched: 3. This CDR3 contains 14 residues. Germline CDR1 DFQATT, CDR2 SNEGSKA (reference sequence). CDR3 region: CSASPGQGNYGYTF. The DNA for the CDR3 is TGCAGTGCTAGTCCGGGACAGGGGAACTATGGCTACACCTTC.

J is TRBJ1-5 and V is TRBV6-6; 7 bases map to TRBD1. The CDR3 extends over 15 amino acids. Losses at the gene ends were 5 bases for V and 3 bases for J; bases not matched to a gene: 7. Germline CDR1 is MNHNY and CDR2 is SVGAGI (reference sequence). CDR3 sequence: CASSPGQVINQPQHF. The DNA of the CDR3 is TGTGCCAGCAGTCCCGGACAGGTGATCAATCAGCCCCAGCATTTT.

This chain uses TRBV6-5 with TRBJ1-5, with D possibly matching TRBD1 (6 bases). CDR1 is MNHEY and CDR2 is SVGAGI in the germline V gene. Trimming stripped 6 bases from V and 3 bases from J, with 12 bases between. The CDR3 spans 14 residues. The CDR3 is CASRDSLSNQPQHF. In DNA, the CDR3 is TGTGCCAGCAGGGACAGTCTCTCCAATCAGCCCCAGCATTTT.

The CDR3: CASSQSFAGENTGELFF. CDR3 sequence (DNA): TGTGCCAGCAGCCAAAGCTTTGCGGGGGAGAACACCGGGGAGCTGTTTTTT. The chain is built from TRBV3-1 (or the pseudogene TRBV3-2) and TRBJ2-2; 7 positions agree with TRBD2. Per germline, CDR1 LGHDT and CDR2 YNNKEL (reference sequence). V shed 2 bases, J shed 1 base, and the junction held 7 bases outside the gene matches. The CDR3 runs to 17 residues.

The chain carries TRBV4-2 and TRBJ1-3, with 8 bases matching TRBD1. The germline V gene encodes CDR1 LGHNA and CDR2 YNFKEQ. V lost 1 base to trimming and J lost 3 bases; unmatched junction nucleotides: 8. The CDR3 runs 17 residues. CDR3 DNA: TGTGCCAGCAGCCAAGGACCCCAAGACAGGGGTGGAAACACCATATATTTT. Amino acid sequence: CASSQGPQDRGGNTIYF.

The chain employs TRBV10-3 and TRBJ1-1; D is unresolved. CDR1 is ENHRY and CDR2 is SYGVKD in the germline V gene. This CDR3 spans 14 amino acids. V lost 2 bases to trimming and J lost 3 bases, with 10 bases between them. The CDR3 reads CAISEQNRDTEAFF. CDR3 nucleotide sequence: TGTGCCATCAGTGAGCAAAATCGGGACACTGAAGCTTTCTTT.